The rows below give T cell receptor beta chains drawn from one sample of a study of cytomegalovirus exposure and HLA in healthy donors. Data came from immunoSEQ multiplex PCR; TCRdb stores just in-frame clones and leaves some out. The sample records about 130,000 clones, more than 80% being singletons. What was sequenced was PBMCs. These receptors all stem from a woman younger than 45 in good health and CMV-seropositive. Both conserved end residues are part of each CDR3. Each record gives: J gene, D gene, clone size, V gene, CDR3 DNA, CDR3 protein. The D gene is left open where the match is weak. A clone size is listed for some rows: how often the clone was seen (once, few, many), or a class if it is expanded.

TRBJ2-5	TRBD1	.	TRBV5-1	TGCGCCAGCAGCCAACAGGGGAACCAAGAGACCCAGTACTTC	CASSQQGNQETQYF
TRBJ2-5	.	.	TRBV6-5	TGTGCCAGCAGTTACTCGAACTCCGGCGGGGCAGAGACCCAGTACTTC	CASSYSNSGGAETQYF
TRBJ2-4	TRBD1	once	TRBV11-3	TGTGCCAGCAGCCCCGGACAGGGGAAAGGGGACAACATTCAGTACTTC	CASSPGQGKGDNIQYF
TRBJ2-1	TRBD2	.	TRBV10-3	TGTGCCATCAGTGACCCGACTAGCGGGAGTTACAATGAGCAGTTCTTC	CAISDPTSGSYNEQFF
TRBJ1-4	.	.	TRBV6-6	TGTGCCAGCAGTTCAGGGGAAAAACTGTTTTTT	CASSSGEKLFF
TRBJ2-7	TRBD2	once	TRBV6-5	TGTGCCAGCAGTTTCACTAGCGGGGGGATTCGGGAGCAGTACTTC	CASSFTSGGIREQYF
TRBJ1-5	.	.	TRBV18	TGTGCCAGCTCAAATGCGGGATCTCATCAGCCCCAGCATTTT	CASSNAGSHQPQHF
TRBJ2-5	.	.	TRBV5-1	TGCGCCAGCAGCTTAGGGGGGACCCAGTACTTC	CASSLGGTQYF
TRBJ2-1	.	.	TRBV13	TGTGCCAGCAGCCCGCCGGGTTACAATGAGCAGTTCTTC	CASSPPGYNEQFF
TRBJ2-7	.	.	TRBV6-1	TGTGCCAGCGTACAGGGCGAGCAGTACTTC	CASVQGEQYF
TRBJ2-5	TRBD2	.	TRBV13	TGTGCCAGCAGCTTAAGCCCTAGCGGGGGGAAGACCCAGTACTTC	CASSLSPSGGKTQYF
TRBJ2-7	.	.	TRBV2	TGTGCCAGCAGTGTAGGGGCCGGCTACGAGCAGTACTTC	CASSVGAGYEQYF